These 10 T cell receptor beta chains share one sample of origin, sequenced in a study of CD8+CD57+ T cells in acquired aplastic anemia. Genomic DNA templated the TCR beta VDJ and CDR3 profiling. One entry per CDR3 protein, called by TCRdb with MiXCR from the reads. The sample records around 170,000 distinct CDR3 sequences, 40% to 50% being singletons. CD8+CD57+ cell expansion had been shown by flow cytometry in patients chosen for sequencing. Sequencing input: sorted CD4+, CD8+, or CD8+CD57+ T cells (not recorded which) from PBMCs. These receptors were taken from a human donor with aplastic anemia.

Regarding this clonotype: A much larger clone is a single base away; this may be a read error. The chain employs TRBV12-3 or TRBV12-4 and TRBJ2-1; D gene ambiguous. The V gene lost 3 bases and the J gene lost 8 bases, with 5 bases spanning the gap. This CDR3 spans 11 amino acids. The CDR3 loop is CASSFGYEQFF. The CDR3 nucleotides read TGTGCCAGCAGTTTCGGCTATGAGCAGTTCTTC.

This clonotype was counted ten times or more. The V call is TRBV24-1, the J call TRBJ1-2; 9 nucleotides line up with TRBD1. Trimming removed 4 bases from V and 8 bases from J; junction bases left unmatched: 7. The CDR3 loop spans 14 amino acids. CDR1 and CDR2 from the germline V gene are KGHDR and SFDVKD. The CDR3 loop reads CATSDPHRGQGYTF. The DNA for the CDR3 is TGTGCCACCAGTGACCCACACAGGGGGCAAGGCTACACCTTC.

This clonotype was recorded many times. The chain has TRBV19 and TRBJ1-3, with D unclear. The CDR3 has 14 amino acids. Germline V gives CDR1 LNHDA, CDR2 SQIVND (reference sequence). V was pared by 6 bases and J by 7 bases, with 16 bases between. The CDR3 spells CASSPGSIGNTIYF. The CDR3 coding sequence is TGTGCCAGTAGCCCGGGGAGTATCGGCAACACCATATATTTT.

The rearrangement joins TRBV7-9 to TRBJ2-5; D possibly corresponds to TRBD1 (5 bases). Germline CDR1 reads SEHNR; CDR2 reads FQNEAQ (reference sequence). The CDR3 spans 14 residues. The ends were cut back, 1 base at V and 6 bases at J, with 12 bases in the middle. The CDR3 loop is CASSLGGQLQTQYF. DNA of the CDR3: TGTGCCAGCAGCTTAGGAGGACAACTGCAGACCCAGTACTTC.

The chain has TRBV2 and TRBJ2-5; 9 bases match TRBD2. Trimming cost V 7 bases and J 4 bases; bases outside gene matches: 13. CDR1 and CDR2 from the germline V gene are SNHLY and FYNNEI. CDR3 size: 16 residues. The CDR3 bases are TGTGCCAGCATTGACCGACTAGCGGCCAGGGGAGAGACCCAGTACTTC. It translates to CASIDRLAARGETQYF. The full variable domain, completed using reference TRBV2 and TRBJ2-5, is EPEVTQTPSHQVTQMGQEVILRCVPISNHLYFYWYRQILGQKVEFLVSFYNNEISEKSEIFDDQFSVERPDGSNFTLKIRSTKLEDSAMYFCASIDRLAARGETQYFGPGTRLLVL.

The chain employs TRBV10-3 and TRBJ2-7; TRBD1 agrees at 9 bases. V lost 6 bases to trimming and J lost 5 bases; unmatched junction nucleotides: 5. This CDR3 has 13 residues. Germline CDR1 reads ENHRY; CDR2 reads SYGVKD. For the CDR3, the DNA is TGTGCCATCAGGGGGACAGGGAGCGACGAGCAGTACTTC. As protein: CAIRGTGSDEQYF.

In this sample, this clonotype turned up many times. Here the CDR3 reads CATSSPSAHEQYF. CDR3 sequence (DNA): TGTGCCACCAGCAGCCCCTCGGCCCACGAGCAGTACTTC. The V and J genes are TRBV15 and TRBJ2-7; D is unclear. The CDR3 is made up of 13 amino acids. Trimming cost V 3 bases and J 5 bases, with 11 bases left between them. Germline-derived CDR1 and CDR2 are LNHNV and YYDKDF (reference sequence).

A word on this clonotype: One base away lies a much larger clone, so this may be a sequencing read error. This likely comes from a read error, as the CDR3 has no conserved phenylalanine or tryptophan at its end. The chain combines TRBV25-1 with TRBJ1-2; D unresolved. Germline values: CDR1 MGHDK, CDR2 SYGVNS. CDR3 size: 14 residues. Trimming left V 1 base short and J 3 bases short, with 9 bases between. CDR3 loop: CASSESEDYYGYTS. The CDR3 nucleotides are TGTGCCAGCAGTGAATCCGAAGATTACTATGGCTACACCTCC.

This clonotype was seen only once. A read error may explain this, as a much larger clone is one base away. The gene calls are TRBV19 and TRBJ2-3, with 9 bases fitting TRBD2. Trimming at V came to 3 bases and at J to 4 bases, leaving 20 bases not matched to a gene. This CDR3 is 20 amino acids long. The germline V gene has CDR1 LNHDA and CDR2 SQIVND (reference sequence). In DNA form, the CDR3 reads TGTGCCAGTAGTATCCCTCGATTCAGCGGCGGGAGGGGAGGCTCAGATACGCAGTATTTT. It translates to CASSIPRFSGGRGGSDTQYF.

There are a few counts of this clonotype. The genes are TRBV20-1 and TRBJ2-7, with D unresolved. The ends were cut back, 2 bases at V and 0 bases at J, with 14 bases in the middle. The CDR3 is 15 amino acids. Germline assignment: CDR1 DFQATT and CDR2 SNEGSKA (reference sequence). The CDR3 nucleotides are TGCAGTGCTAGACCAGACACCCAGAGCTCCTACGAGCAGTACTTC. Protein product: CSARPDTQSSYEQYF.